A selection of T cell receptor beta chains follows, all from one sample in a study of CD8 T cells in ankylosing spondylitis. TCRdb fed the 5' RACE reads into MiXCR, producing one record per CDR3 protein. This sample has about 800,000 distinct CDR3 sequences; about 10% occur once, and the top ten carry roughly 0.51%. Sequenced sample: blood, either unsorted or a sorted T cell fraction (not recorded which). The receptors come from a male donor with ankylosing spondylitis. Both conserved end residues are part of each CDR3. A D gene is named only where the DNA matches it firmly. Clone size, where shown, is once, few, many, or a class for clones that have expanded.

j_gene,d_gene,v_gene,abundance,CDR3aa,CDR3nt
TRBJ1-2,.,TRBV6-1,.,CASNRDTNYGYTF,TGTGCCAGCAATCGGGACACCAACTATGGCTACACCTTC
TRBJ2-1,TRBD2,TRBV4-2,.,CASSPKRGPYNEQFF,TGTGCCAGCAGCCCGAAGCGGGGTCCCTACAATGAGCAGTTCTTC
TRBJ1-2,.,TRBV20-1,.,CSARDLGQAPYGYTF,TGCAGTGCTAGAGATCTGGGCCAGGCGCCCTATGGCTACACCTTC
TRBJ2-7,.,TRBV5-1,.,CASSSEGIAYEQYF,TGCGCCAGCAGCTCGGAGGGCATAGCCTACGAGCAGTACTTC
TRBJ2-1,TRBD2,TRBV5-5,many,CASGTLAGSYNEQFF,TGTGCCAGCGGGACTCTAGCGGGATCCTACAATGAGCAGTTCTTC
TRBJ2-3,TRBD1,TRBV6-1,few,CASSTGTANTDTQYF,TGTGCCAGCAGCACAGGGACAGCCAACACAGATACGCAGTATTTT
TRBJ2-3,TRBD2,TRBV9,many,CASSVLSGRAVAHTQYF,TGTGCCAGCAGCGTACTTAGCGGGAGGGCCGTCGCACATACGCAGTATTTT
TRBJ2-1,TRBD2,TRBV7-2,.,CASSLGLAKQFF,TGTGCCAGCAGCTTGGGACTAGCTAAGCAGTTCTTC
TRBJ2-7,TRBD1,TRBV20-1,few,CSALRGDRAYEQYF,TGCAGTGCCCTCAGGGGGGACAGGGCCTACGAGCAGTACTTC
TRBJ1-1,.,TRBV27,.,CASKSYLNTEAFF,TGTGCCAGCAAAAGTTACCTGAACACTGAAGCTTTCTTT
TRBJ2-3,.,TRBV6-4,few,CASSDRAGFTDTQYF,TGTGCCAGCAGTGACCGGGCGGGGTTCACAGATACGCAGTATTTT
TRBJ2-7,.,TRBV7-2,.,CASSLFRYYEQYF,TGTGCCAGCAGCTTATTCCGTTACTACGAGCAGTACTTC
TRBJ2-4,.,TRBV5-4,.,CASSTASSRTKNIQYF,TGTGCCAGCAGCACCGCCAGCTCTAGAACCAAAAACATTCAGTACTTC
TRBJ1-2,TRBD1,TRBV7-2,few,CASSLTGEKGGYTF,TGTGCCAGCAGCTTGACAGGGGAGAAAGGAGGCTACACCTTC
TRBJ2-1,TRBD2,TRBV5-1,few,CASRAGDEQFF,TGCGCCAGCAGGGCGGGGGATGAGCAGTTCTTC
TRBJ1-5,.,TRBV12-3/TRBV12-4,few,CASSPGKGNQPQHF,TGTGCCAGCAGCCCCGGGAAGGGGAATCAGCCCCAGCATTTT
TRBJ2-3,TRBD2,TRBV6-2/TRBV6-3,many,CATSKRGRDTQYF,TGTGCCACCAGCAAGCGGGGGAGAGATACGCAGTATTTT
TRBJ2-1,.,TRBV5-6,few,CASSAGQYFYNEQFF,TGTGCCAGCAGTGCGGGACAGTACTTCTACAATGAGCAGTTCTTC
TRBJ2-5,TRBD1,TRBV5-5,.,CASSLMGTGEETQYF,TGTGCCAGCAGCTTGATGGGGACAGGGGAAGAGACCCAGTACTTC
TRBJ2-7,.,TRBV5-1,many,CASSIDGSKYEQYF,TGCGCCAGCAGCATCGACGGGAGCAAGTACGAGCAGTACTTC
TRBJ2-1,.,TRBV14,.,CASSHGNYNEQFF,TGTGCCAGCAGCCATGGGAACTACAATGAGCAGTTCTTC
TRBJ2-3,.,TRBV15,few,CATSRAQATGTDTQYF,TGTGCCACCAGCAGAGCTCAGGCAACGGGCACAGATACGCAGTATTTT
TRBJ2-5,TRBD2,TRBV20-1,.,CSARVGTSGKETQYF,TGCAGTGCTAGAGTAGGTACTAGCGGGAAAGAGACCCAGTACTTC
TRBJ2-5,.,TRBV28,few,CASSLNSLLGETQYF,TGTGCCAGCAGTTTAAATTCGCTCTTAGGGGAGACCCAGTACTTC
TRBJ2-7,TRBD1,TRBV10-3,few,CAISDPRTGTGDYEQYF,TGTGCCATCAGTGACCCTAGGACCGGGACAGGCGACTACGAGCAGTACTTC
TRBJ2-3,TRBD1,TRBV5-1,.,CASSLGTGWLDTQYF,TGCGCCAGCAGCTTGGGGACAGGGTGGTTAGATACGCAGTATTTT
TRBJ2-7,TRBD2,TRBV5-1,.,CASTASGIYEQYF,TGCGCCAGCACGGCTAGCGGGATCTACGAGCAGTACTTC
TRBJ2-1,TRBD1,TRBV10-3,few,CAISGPVTQGAEVNEQFF,TGTGCCATCAGTGGCCCGGTAACGCAGGGGGCTGAAGTGAATGAGCAGTTCTTC
TRBJ2-1,.,TRBV7-2,.,CASSFSLTLNEQFF,TGTGCCAGCAGCTTTTCCCTCACTCTCAATGAGCAGTTCTTC
TRBJ2-1,TRBD1,TRBV12-3/TRBV12-4,.,CASTHYGQGHNEQFF,TGTGCCAGCACTCATTACGGACAGGGGCACAATGAGCAGTTCTTC
TRBJ2-1,.,TRBV6-5,.,CASSYNRYNEQFF,TGTGCCAGCAGTTACAACAGATACAATGAGCAGTTCTTC
TRBJ2-1,.,TRBV25-1,.,CASSESPGENYNEQFF,TGTGCCAGCAGTGAATCTCCAGGGGAAAACTACAATGAGCAGTTCTTC
TRBJ1-5,.,TRBV20-1,.,CSAAEGASNQPQHF,TGCAGTGCAGCGGAGGGAGCTAGCAATCAGCCCCAGCATTTT
TRBJ2-1,.,TRBV7-9,few,CARGSGSSYNEQFF,TGTGCCAGAGGATCAGGGAGCTCCTACAATGAGCAGTTCTTC
TRBJ1-2,.,TRBV29-1,many,CSVTGTLRSNGYTF,TGCAGCGTAACCGGGACATTGCGATCAAATGGCTACACCTTC
TRBJ1-5,.,TRBV4-3,.,CASSQEGGDQPQHF,TGCGCCAGCAGCCAAGAGGGTGGGGACCAGCCCCAGCATTTT
TRBJ2-3,.,TRBV6-1,few,CASTSWAGAGDTQYF,TGTGCCAGCACCTCTTGGGCAGGGGCAGGAGATACGCAGTATTTT
TRBJ1-6,.,TRBV20-1,.,CSAALSGTHNSPLHF,TGCAGTGCGGCTCTGTCTGGGACCCATAATTCACCCCTCCACTTT
TRBJ2-3,.,TRBV27,few,CASSSAQAADTQYF,TGTGCCAGCAGTTCCGCTCAGGCTGCAGATACGCAGTATTTT
TRBJ1-1,.,TRBV20-1,few,CSARPLGRENTEAFF,TGCAGTGCTAGACCCCTGGGACGGGAGAACACTGAAGCTTTCTTT
TRBJ2-5,TRBD2,TRBV30,.,CAWATETGLATTQYF,TGTGCCTGGGCCACGGAGACCGGACTAGCGACGACCCAGTACTTC
TRBJ2-5,.,TRBV6-5,many,CASRSGQETQYF,TGTGCCAGCAGGTCGGGGCAAGAGACCCAGTACTTC
TRBJ2-2,TRBD2,TRBV4-3,.,CASSHGRLAGGPSTWELFF,TGCGCCAGCAGCCACGGCCGACTAGCGGGAGGGCCGAGCACCTGGGAGCTGTTTTTT
TRBJ2-5,TRBD2,TRBV6-5,.,CASSWTSGRARETQYF,TGTGCCAGCAGTTGGACTAGCGGGAGGGCCCGGGAGACCCAGTACTTC
TRBJ2-7,TRBD1,TRBV7-2,.,CASSINRGQDGEQYF,TGTGCCAGCAGCATTAACAGGGGGCAGGACGGCGAGCAGTACTTC
TRBJ1-3,.,TRBV4-2,many,CASSQGGAGNTIYF,TGTGCCAGCAGCCAAGGGGGAGCTGGAAACACCATATATTTT
TRBJ2-3,.,TRBV20-1,few,CSASRAGPQYF,TGCAGTGCTAGTAGAGCAGGGCCGCAGTATTTT
TRBJ1-1,.,TRBV5-1,many,CASSLEGHPSNTEAFF,TGCGCCAGCAGCTTGGAAGGACACCCCTCGAACACTGAAGCTTTCTTT
TRBJ2-5,.,TRBV6-5,.,CASSYSPGVSGTQYF,TGTGCCAGCAGTTACTCTCCGGGGGTGTCTGGGACCCAGTACTTC
TRBJ2-7,.,TRBV18,many,CASSRGDSYEQYF,TGTGCCAGCTCAAGAGGGGACTCCTACGAGCAGTACTTC
TRBJ2-7,.,TRBV5-1,.,CASTFSPQGGSEQYF,TGCGCCAGCACCTTTTCCCCACAGGGAGGGTCCGAGCAGTACTTC
TRBJ1-6,.,TRBV7-2,.,CASSFFGENSPLHF,TGTGCCAGCAGCTTCTTTGGTGAGAATTCACCCCTCCACTTT